This record concerns one TCR beta chain sequence. These data belong to a study of glioma-infiltrating T cells after dendritic cell vaccination. V gave up 6 bases and J gave up 6 bases; unmatched junction bases: 10. This CDR3 comprises 15 residues. Per germline, CDR1 SGHTA and CDR2 FQGNSA. The assay was immunoSEQ multiplex PCR, and TCRdb's table has in-frame clones only and misses some. This table holds around 100,000 clones, roughly 81% found once. The receptor was isolated from a human donor with glioblastoma. V usage is TRBV7-2 and J usage is TRBJ2-2; 7 bases are shared with TRBD2. The specimen comprised blood, sampled before dendritic cell vaccination. As DNA, the CDR3 is TGTGCCAGCAGTTTGAACCGGGGGAGGGCCGGGGAGCTGTTTTTT. Translated, it gives CASSLNRGRAGELFF.